The entry below gives a single T cell receptor (beta chain) sequence along with its context. Antigen unknown. The data are from a study of identical twins. General study results and limits: Excess sharing by twins proved weaker in beta out-of-frame sequences.

Each CDR3 protein is one row after TCRdb ran MiXCR on the 5' RACE reads. In the table there are 200,000 to 250,000 distinct CDR3 sequences, roughly 7% of which are singletons. V dropped 3 bases and J dropped 3 bases, with 15 bases sitting between them. This CDR3 contains 15 residues. The germline V gene encodes CDR1 MDHEN and CDR2 SYDVKM. This sample also appeared in a second study, on yellow fever vaccine responses in identical twins.

The sample consisted of memory (CD45RO+) T cells sorted from blood. V gene TRBV28 combines with J gene TRBJ2-7, with TRBD1 as a possible D gene (5 bases). The source of this sequence is a woman younger than 35 in good health. CDR3 sequence: CASSLGLNRGYEQYF. DNA of the CDR3: TGTGCCAGCAGTTTGGGGTTAAATAGGGGCTACGAGCAGTACTTC. The full variable domain, rest sourced from reference TRBV28 and TRBJ2-7, is DVKVTQSSRYLVKRTGEKVFLECVQDMDHENMFWYRQDPGLGLRLIYFSYDVKMKEKGDIPEGYSVSREKKERFSLILESASTNQTSMYLCASSLGLNRGYEQYFGPGTRLTVT.